The clone carrying this T cell receptor (beta chain) was seen at least ten times. The antigen is undetermined. This sample is part of a study of T cell repertoires in cytomegalovirus infection. Whole-study context: Recently identified HLA-C-restricted CMV epitopes were among the peptides used.

This CDR3 has 13 residues. Trimming cost V 6 bases and J 12 bases; bases outside gene matches: 7. Per germline, CDR1 MNHNS and CDR2 SASEGT. TCRdb ran MiXCR on the reads and lists one entry per CDR3 protein. This sample has about 310,000 distinct CDR3 sequences, with roughly 25% found just once. The chain links TRBV6-1 to TRBJ2-4; 11 bases are shared with TRBD2. This clonotype originated in a human donor in good health (CMV status not recorded). Some clones in this sample may be carry-over from other donors' samples. This specimen was cultured PBMCs, taken from culture after CMV antigen stimulation. The CDR3 DNA reads as TGTGCCAGCAGCAAACTAGCGGGAGTCTATCAGTACTTC. As protein: CASSKLAGVYQYF.